This TCR beta chain derives from a study of blood T cell repertoires in COVID-19. Study overall: Whether acute or convalescent, the COVID-19 samples came from the United States, Italy and Spain. Nucleic acid was either cDNA or gDNA, and it came from T cells, B-cell-depleted T cells, or PBMCs.

V lost 0 bases, J lost 7 bases, and 6 bases stayed unmatched. The CDR3 is made up of 15 amino acids. CDR1 is SGHRS, CDR2 YFSETQ, per germline. As originally analysed: Estimates of nucleated cell counts were drawn from the amplification of reference gene primers. Clones were read by immunoSEQ multiplex PCR, and TCRdb kept only the in-frame ones, dropping some. The DNA gave D and trimming, while V, J and clone size come from that table. The profile covers approximately 200,000 clones, with around 86% appearing a single time and roughly 2.8% taken by the ten largest. The sequence derives from a woman aged 25 to 39 with active or convalescent COVID-19. This rearrangement joins TRBV5-1 to TRBJ1-5; 8 positions match TRBD1. Sequenced input: peripheral blood. The CDR3 is CASSLVAGGGQPQHF. DNA of the CDR3: TGCGCCAGCAGCTTGGTTGCAGGGGGCGGGCAGCCCCAGCATTTT.